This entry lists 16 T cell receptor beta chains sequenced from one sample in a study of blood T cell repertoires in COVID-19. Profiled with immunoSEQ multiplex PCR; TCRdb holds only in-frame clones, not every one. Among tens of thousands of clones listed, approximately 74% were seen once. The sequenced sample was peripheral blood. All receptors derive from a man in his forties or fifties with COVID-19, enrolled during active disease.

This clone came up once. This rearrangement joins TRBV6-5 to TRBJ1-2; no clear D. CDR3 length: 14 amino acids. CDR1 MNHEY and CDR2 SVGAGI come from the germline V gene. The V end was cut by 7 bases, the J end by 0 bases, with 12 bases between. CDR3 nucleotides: TGTGCCAGCACTTCGAACCGGGCTAACTATGGCTACACCTTC. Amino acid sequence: CASTSNRANYGYTF.

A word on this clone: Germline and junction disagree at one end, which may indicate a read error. As DNA, the CDR3 is TGTGCCAGCCCACCTCGGACAGGGACCACTGAAGCTTTCTTT. It is translated as CASPPRTGTTEAFF. This rearrangement joins TRBV18 to TRBJ1-1; 8 bases map to TRBD1. This CDR3 comprises 14 residues. The V gene's germline CDR1 is KGHSH and CDR2 LQKENI.

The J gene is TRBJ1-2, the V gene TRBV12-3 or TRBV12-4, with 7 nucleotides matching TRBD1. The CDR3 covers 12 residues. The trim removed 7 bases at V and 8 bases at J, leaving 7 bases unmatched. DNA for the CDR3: TGTGCCAGCACCAAGACAGGGCGCGGCTACACCTTC. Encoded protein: CASTKTGRGYTF.

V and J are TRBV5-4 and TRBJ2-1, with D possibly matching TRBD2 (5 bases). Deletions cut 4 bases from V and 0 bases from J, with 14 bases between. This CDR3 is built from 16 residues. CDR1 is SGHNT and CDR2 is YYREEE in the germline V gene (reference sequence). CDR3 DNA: TGTGCCAGCAGCAACCCAGCGGATAGCTCCTACAATGAGCAGTTCTTC. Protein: CASSNPADSSYNEQFF.

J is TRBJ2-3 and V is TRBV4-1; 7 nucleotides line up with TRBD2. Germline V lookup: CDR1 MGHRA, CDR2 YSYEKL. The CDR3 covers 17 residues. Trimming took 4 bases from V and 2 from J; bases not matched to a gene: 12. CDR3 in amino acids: CASSPNLGGGTTDTQYF. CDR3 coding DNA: TGCGCCAGCAGCCCGAACCTCGGCGGGGGAACCACAGATACGCAGTATTTT.

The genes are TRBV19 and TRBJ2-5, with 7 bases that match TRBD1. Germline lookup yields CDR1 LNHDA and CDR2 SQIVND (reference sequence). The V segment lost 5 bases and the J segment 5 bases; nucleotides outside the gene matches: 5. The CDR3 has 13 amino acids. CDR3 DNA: TGTGCCAGTAGTTACAGGGGTACCGAGACCCAGTACTTC. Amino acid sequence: CASSYRGTETQYF.

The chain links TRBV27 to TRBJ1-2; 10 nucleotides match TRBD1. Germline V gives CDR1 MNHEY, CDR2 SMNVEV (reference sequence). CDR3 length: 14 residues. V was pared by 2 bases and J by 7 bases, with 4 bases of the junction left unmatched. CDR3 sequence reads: CASSLAWDRGGYTF. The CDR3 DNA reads TGTGCCAGCAGTTTAGCCTGGGACAGGGGTGGCTACACCTTC.

The CDR3 region is CASREQPGTGEDTQYF. The DNA of the CDR3 is TGTGCCAGCCGTGAGCAACCCGGGACAGGGGAAGATACGCAGTATTTT. This sequence joins TRBV28 and TRBJ2-3, with 10 bases identical to TRBD1. The CDR3 is 16 residues long. Germline V gene sequence: CDR1 MDHEN, CDR2 SYDVKM. J gave up 5 bases and V 8 bases, and 13 bases lay outside the gene matches.

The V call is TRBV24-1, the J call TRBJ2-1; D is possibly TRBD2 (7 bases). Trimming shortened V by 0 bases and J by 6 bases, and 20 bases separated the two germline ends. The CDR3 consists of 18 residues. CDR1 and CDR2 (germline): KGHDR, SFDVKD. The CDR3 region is CATSDLGGWGGGPNEQFF. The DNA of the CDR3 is TGTGCCACCAGTGATTTGGGTGGTTGGGGCGGGGGCCCCAATGAGCAGTTCTTC.

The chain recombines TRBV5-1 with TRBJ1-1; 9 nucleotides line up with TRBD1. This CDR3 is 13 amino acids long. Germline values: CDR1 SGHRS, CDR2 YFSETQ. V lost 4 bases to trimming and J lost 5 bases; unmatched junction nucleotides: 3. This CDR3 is CASSRDRATEAFF. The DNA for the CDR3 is TGCGCCAGCAGCCGGGACAGGGCGACTGAAGCTTTCTTT.

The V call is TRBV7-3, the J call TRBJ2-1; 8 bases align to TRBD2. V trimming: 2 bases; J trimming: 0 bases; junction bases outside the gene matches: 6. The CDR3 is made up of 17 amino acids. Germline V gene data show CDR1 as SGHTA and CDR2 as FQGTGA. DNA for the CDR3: TGTGCCAGCAGCTTACAAGCGGGGGCTTCCTCCTACAATGAGCAGTTCTTC. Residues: CASSLQAGASSYNEQFF.

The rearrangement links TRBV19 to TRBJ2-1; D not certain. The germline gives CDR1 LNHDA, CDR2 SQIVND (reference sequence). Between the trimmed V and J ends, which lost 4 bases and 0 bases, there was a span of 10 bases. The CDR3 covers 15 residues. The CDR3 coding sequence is TGTGCCAGTAGTAATCTATACCACTCCTACAATGAGCAGTTCTTC. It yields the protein CASSNLYHSYNEQFF.

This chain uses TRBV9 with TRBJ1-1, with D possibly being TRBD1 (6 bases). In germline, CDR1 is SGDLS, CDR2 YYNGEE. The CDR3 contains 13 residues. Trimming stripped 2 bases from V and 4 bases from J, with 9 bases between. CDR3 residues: CASSVQGGTEAFF. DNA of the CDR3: TGTGCCAGCAGCGTGCAAGGGGGCACTGAAGCTTTCTTT. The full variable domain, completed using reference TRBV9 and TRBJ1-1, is DSGVTQTPKHLITATGQRVTLRCSPRSGDLSVYWYQQSLDQGLQFLIQYYNGEERAKGNILERFSAQQFPDLHSELNLSSLELGDSALYFCASSVQGGTEAFFGQGTRLTVV.

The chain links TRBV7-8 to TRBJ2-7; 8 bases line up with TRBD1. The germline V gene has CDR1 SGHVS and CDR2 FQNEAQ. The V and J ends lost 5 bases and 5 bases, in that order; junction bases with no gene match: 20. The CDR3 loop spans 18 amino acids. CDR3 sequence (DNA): TGTGCCAGCAGCCAAAACTCCGTCGGACAGGGTAATCAGAACGAGCAGTACTTC. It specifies CASSQNSVGQGNQNEQYF.

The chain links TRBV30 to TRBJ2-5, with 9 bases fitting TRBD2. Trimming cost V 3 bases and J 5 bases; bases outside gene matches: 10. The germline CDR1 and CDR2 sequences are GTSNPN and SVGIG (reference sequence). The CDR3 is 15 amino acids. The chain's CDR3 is CAWSSKGTSKETQYF. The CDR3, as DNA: TGTGCCTGGAGCTCCAAGGGGACTAGCAAGGAGACCCAGTACTTC.

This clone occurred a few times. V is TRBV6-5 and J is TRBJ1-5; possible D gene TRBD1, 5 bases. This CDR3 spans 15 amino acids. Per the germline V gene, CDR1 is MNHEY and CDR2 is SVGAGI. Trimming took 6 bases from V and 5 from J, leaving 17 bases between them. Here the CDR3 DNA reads TGTGCCAGCAGATGGGCAGGGATAGTGTATCAGCCCCAGCATTTT. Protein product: CASRWAGIVYQPQHF.